This entry lists 15 T cell receptor beta chains sequenced from one sample in a study of cytomegalovirus exposure and HLA in healthy donors. The PCR ran on 60 Vbeta and 13 Jbeta primers. This table comes from immunoSEQ multiplex PCR, and its TCRdb copy is limited to in-frame clones, with some not included. This repertoire shows about 170,000 clones, about 76% found once; its top ten account for roughly 1.9%. The sequenced material came from PBMCs. The receptors derive from a female donor in good health and CMV-seronegative.

The V call is TRBV11-2, the J call TRBJ1-5; D perhaps matches TRBD1 (5 bases). This CDR3 has 15 residues. Per the germline V gene, CDR1 is SGHAT and CDR2 is FQNNGV. V was shortened by 3 bases and J by 4 bases, with 13 bases between the two germline ends. The CDR3 sequence: CASSFTPGPNQPQHF. The CDR3 nucleotides read TGTGCCAGCAGCTTCACCCCAGGGCCGAATCAGCCCCAGCATTTT.

V and J are TRBV6-1 and TRBJ1-1, with a tentative D call TRBD1 (5 bases). V lost 2 bases and J lost 5, with 15 bases in between. From germline, CDR1 is MNHNS and CDR2 SASEGT. The length of the CDR3 is 15 residues. CDR3 in amino acids: CASSEQGNVGTEAFF. Here the CDR3 DNA reads TGTGCCAGCAGTGAACAGGGCAACGTGGGGACTGAAGCTTTCTTT.

V usage is TRBV7-6 and J usage is TRBJ1-4, with D possibly matching TRBD1 (5 bases). CDR1 and CDR2 from the germline V gene are SGHVS and FNYEAQ. This CDR3 is 14 amino acids long. Trimming shortened V by 2 bases and J by 10 bases, and 14 bases separated the two germline ends. The CDR3 loop is CASSLWGPRGKLFF. The CDR3 bases are TGTGCCAGCAGCTTATGGGGCCCTAGAGGAAAACTGTTTTTT.

This clone was observed a few times. The gene calls are TRBV29-1 and TRBJ2-5, with 7 bases that match TRBD1. The J call may be faulty, since TRBJ2-7 better matches the DNA end. CDR3 length: 13 amino acids. Germline CDR1 is SQVTM and CDR2 is ANQGSEA. The CDR3 sequence: CSVSPSYRGEQYF. The DNA of the CDR3 is TGCAGCGTTTCCCCGTCCTACAGGGGCGAGCAGTACTTC.

The genes are TRBV19 and TRBJ1-2, with TRBD1 matching over 7 bases. The CDR3 contains 14 residues. With 8 bases clipped from V and 2 bases from J, the junction kept 8 bases outside the gene matches. The germline CDR1 and CDR2 sequences are LNHDA and SQIVND (reference sequence). The CDR3, as DNA: TGTGCCAGTGGATGGGGCAGGGGGAACTATGGCTACACCTTC. Residues: CASGWGRGNYGYTF.

The CDR3 sequence is CASSEFSGGLDYGYTF. CDR3 nucleotide sequence: TGTGCCAGCAGTGAGTTTTCTGGGGGGTTGGACTATGGCTACACCTTC. The J gene is TRBJ1-2, the V gene TRBV2, with D possibly being TRBD1 (5 bases). Germline lookup yields CDR1 SNHLY and CDR2 FYNNEI. The CDR3 has 16 amino acids. Deletions cut 3 bases from V and 3 bases from J, with 17 bases between.

Comments on this clone: The sample has other DNA sequences that encode this CDR3 too. The J gene is TRBJ1-2, the V gene TRBV6-5; 8 bases are shared with TRBD1. Trimming removed 2 bases from V and 8 bases from J; junction bases left unmatched: 1. Germline CDR1 reads MNHEY; CDR2 reads SVGAGI. This CDR3 comprises 12 residues. CDR3: CASSYRQGGYTF. Here the CDR3 DNA reads TGTGCCAGCAGTTACAGACAGGGGGGCTACACCTTC.

This clone was detected a few times. This rearrangement joins TRBV30 to TRBJ2-3; D is possibly TRBD2 (6 bases). Germline-derived CDR1 and CDR2 are GTSNPN and SVGIG (reference sequence). V gave up 5 bases and J gave up 7 bases, with 13 bases separating them. The CDR3 is 12 amino acids. The DNA for the CDR3 is TGTGCCTGGGGGGACTTCTCGCATACGCAGTATTTT. This encodes CAWGDFSHTQYF.

The gene calls are TRBV5-1 and TRBJ2-5, with 7 bases that match TRBD2. Looked up from germline, CDR1 is SGHRS and CDR2 is YFSETQ. After removal of 0 bases from V and 7 bases from J, the junction contained 3 bases not matched to a gene. The CDR3 sequence is 13 residues long. CDR3 amino acids: CASSLEQRGTQYF. The CDR3 DNA follows: TGCGCCAGCAGCTTGGAGCAGCGGGGGACCCAGTACTTC. Using reference TRBV5-1 and TRBJ2-5 for the parts outside the CDR3, the full variable domain is KAGVTQTPRYLIKTRGQQVTLSCSPISGHRSVSWYQQTPGQGLQFLFEYFSETQRNKGNFPGRFSGRQFSNSRSEMNVSTLELGDSALYLCASSLEQRGTQYFGPGTRLLVL.

This rearrangement joins TRBV19 to TRBJ1-2; weak D call: TRBD1 (5 bases). The CDR3 runs to 13 residues. Germline V gene data show CDR1 as LNHDA and CDR2 as SQIVND (reference sequence). V was shortened by 7 bases and J by 2 bases, with 11 bases between the two germline ends. CDR3 sequence reads: CASNVAGNYGYTF. The CDR3 nucleotides read TGTGCCAGTAATGTGGCAGGGAACTATGGCTACACCTTC.

This clone has just a few counts. V is TRBV6-6 and J is TRBJ1-2; no reliable D call. Germline lookup yields CDR1 MNHNY and CDR2 SVGAGI (reference sequence). Trimming left V 3 bases short and J 0 bases short, with 11 bases between. This CDR3 has 15 residues. The CDR3 coding sequence is TGTGCCAGCAGTTATAGCCACCTAGCTAACTATGGCTACACCTTC. Encoded protein: CASSYSHLANYGYTF.

The chain recombines TRBV30 with TRBJ1-5; no firm D call. Germline lookup yields CDR1 GTSNPN and CDR2 SVGIG (reference sequence). The length of the CDR3 is 14 residues. The V end was cut by 4 bases, the J end by 5 bases, with 15 bases between. The CDR3 here is CAWNSGGLHQPQHF. CDR3 sequence (DNA): TGTGCCTGGAACTCGGGCGGGCTGCATCAGCCCCAGCATTTT.

This clone showed up just once. V usage is TRBV5-4 and J usage is TRBJ1-2; D is perhaps TRBD1 (5 bases). The CDR3 runs to 15 residues. The germline CDR1 and CDR2 sequences are SGHNT and YYREEE (reference sequence). The V gene lost 0 bases and the J gene lost 9 bases, with 18 bases spanning the gap. The CDR3 DNA reads TGTGCCAGCAGCTTGGGTATGTCCAGGGACTGGCGCTACACCTTC. Translated, it gives CASSLGMSRDWRYTF.

The chain has TRBV5-1 and TRBJ1-1; maybe TRBD1 (5 bases). This CDR3 is 13 amino acids long. V dropped 5 bases and J dropped 3 bases, with 11 bases sitting between them. Germline CDR1 SGHRS, CDR2 YFSETQ. CDR3 region: CASSKQGDTEAFF. In DNA form, the CDR3 reads TGCGCCAGCAGTAAGCAAGGGGACACTGAAGCTTTCTTT.

The table lists this clone with a few counts. CDR3 coding DNA: TGTGCCAGCAGCTTGGCCGGGGGGCGGAGCACCGGGGAGCTGTTTTTT. It specifies CASSLAGGRSTGELFF. The rearrangement links TRBV5-4 to TRBJ2-2, with a possible D match to TRBD2 (7 bases). Per germline, CDR1 SGHNT and CDR2 YYREEE (reference sequence). The CDR3 runs to 16 residues. V lost 0 bases to trimming and J lost 4 bases, with 13 bases between them.